This is a list of T cell receptor beta chains from one sample in a study of cytomegalovirus exposure and HLA in healthy donors. Method: immunoSEQ multiplex PCR; TCRdb's copy keeps in-frame clones and lacks some. Of about 180,000 clones listed, 77% were seen once; the top ten hold about 4%. The sequenced sample consisted of PBMCs. The receptors stem from a woman aged 55-75 years in good health and CMV-seropositive. CDR3s include the opening cysteine and the closing phenylalanine or tryptophan. D genes are given only for firm matches. The size of a clone is reported for some rows only, either as once, few or many, or as a class for expanded clones.

once | TRBD2 | TRBJ2-7 | TRBV5-1 | TGCGCCAGCAGTGTTGGGGGAGGGGTATACGAGCAGTACTTC | CASSVGGGVYEQYF
NA | NA | TRBJ1-5 | TRBV27 | TGTGCCAGCAGAGAGGGTAACAATCAGCCCCAGCATTTT | CASREGNNQPQHF
NA | TRBD1 | TRBJ1-6 | TRBV9 | TGTGCCAGCAGCGTAGCTGCAGGGGGCTGGGGTTCACCCCTCCACTTT | CASSVAAGGWGSPLHF
NA | NA | TRBJ2-3 | TRBV6-5 | TGTGCCAGCAGTTATGGGGGGGCGGGCACAGATACGCAGTATTTT | CASSYGGAGTDTQYF
NA | NA | TRBJ1-1 | TRBV27 | TGTGCCACCAAGACCCTTGGGGGCTCTGAAGCTTTCTTT | CATKTLGGSEAFF
NA | NA | TRBJ2-7 | TRBV19 | TGTGCCAGTAGTACCCGAGGGGGAGACTACGAGCAGTACTTC | CASSTRGGDYEQYF
NA | TRBD2 | TRBJ2-3 | TRBV28 | TGTGCCAGCAGTGTAGCGGGGGGCATAGGAGATACGCAGTATTTT | CASSVAGGIGDTQYF
NA | TRBD2 | TRBJ2-7 | TRBV12-5 | TGTGCTAGTGGCACGACTAGCGGGAGGGCCGACGAGCAGTACTTC | CASGTTSGRADEQYF
NA | NA | TRBJ1-4 | TRBV7-6 | TGTGCCAGCAGCTTAGCGGATCTCGGGAGTCCAACTAATGAAAAACTGTTTTTT | CASSLADLGSPTNEKLFF
NA | NA | TRBJ1-2 | TRBV7-9 | TGTTCCAGCAGCTTAGACCCCCAGGATGGCTACACCTTC | CSSSLDPQDGYTF
NA | NA | TRBJ2-2 | TRBV7-7 | TGTGCTAGCAGCTTAGTACAGGGAGGGTCCGGGGAGCTGTTTTTT | CASSLVQGGSGELFF
once | NA | TRBJ2-2 | TRBV30 | TGTGCCTGGAGTCCCTCTCGGGACGGGGAGCTGTTTTTT | CAWSPSRDGELFF
once | NA | TRBJ2-7 | TRBV28 | TGTGCCAGCAGAAACCGGGGGTACGAGCAGTACTTC | CASRNRGYEQYF
NA | NA | TRBJ1-5 | TRBV7-9 | TGTGCCAGCAGCTATTCCCTAAATCAGCCCCAGCATTTT | CASSYSLNQPQHF
NA | TRBD1 | TRBJ2-5 | TRBV7-9 | TGTGCCAGCAGCTTCGGCAGGGGGCAAGGGGAGACCCAGTACTTC | CASSFGRGQGETQYF
few | NA | TRBJ1-4 | TRBV30 | TGTGCCTGGAGTGTTCGGTCGGGGGAAAAACTGTTTTTT | CAWSVRSGEKLFF
NA | TRBD1 | TRBJ2-1 | TRBV10-3 | TGTGCCACCAGCCTACAGGGGGCCGGAGAGCAGTTCTTC | CATSLQGAGEQFF
NA | NA | TRBJ1-5 | TRBV19 | TGTGCCAGTAGTCCCGGGGGGACGCCTGATCAGCCCCAGCATTTT | CASSPGGTPDQPQHF